This entry describes one T cell receptor (beta chain). Its antigen remains unidentified. The CDR3 extends over 11 amino acids. Germline CDR1 is ENHRY and CDR2 is SYGVKD. V lost 6 bases, J lost 2 bases, and 4 bases lay in between. Profiled with immunoSEQ multiplex PCR; TCRdb holds only in-frame clones, not every one. The sample includes 50,000 to 65,000 clones, about two thirds seen only once; the top ten take roughly 5%. Time point noted: week 47, end of study. Topical imiquimod accompanied each vaccine dose, which consisted of 300 ug of mutant IDH1 20-mer peptide. The patients received vaccinations eight times, in weeks 1, 3, 5, 7, 11, 15, 19 and 23. New WHO grade 3 or 4 astrocytomas that were IDH1-mutant and ATRX-lost occurred in the donors. The data derive from a study of a mutant IDH1 vaccine in newly diagnosed glioma. Overall study: The treated population exhibited a male proportion of around 62%, a female proportion of 37.5%, and a mean age of around 40 years. Visit V12 was scheduled at week 35 and visit V13 at week 47.

This material consisted of peripheral blood mononuclear cells (PBMCs), taken from a glioma patient whose treatment included an IDH1 peptide vaccine. This clonotype originated in a man in his forties with glioma. Some clones in this sample may be carry-over from other donors' samples. J is TRBJ1-2 and V is TRBV10-3; unclear D gene. This CDR3 reads CAISPNYGYTF. The DNA for the CDR3 is TGTGCCATCAGCCCAAACTATGGCTACACCTTC.